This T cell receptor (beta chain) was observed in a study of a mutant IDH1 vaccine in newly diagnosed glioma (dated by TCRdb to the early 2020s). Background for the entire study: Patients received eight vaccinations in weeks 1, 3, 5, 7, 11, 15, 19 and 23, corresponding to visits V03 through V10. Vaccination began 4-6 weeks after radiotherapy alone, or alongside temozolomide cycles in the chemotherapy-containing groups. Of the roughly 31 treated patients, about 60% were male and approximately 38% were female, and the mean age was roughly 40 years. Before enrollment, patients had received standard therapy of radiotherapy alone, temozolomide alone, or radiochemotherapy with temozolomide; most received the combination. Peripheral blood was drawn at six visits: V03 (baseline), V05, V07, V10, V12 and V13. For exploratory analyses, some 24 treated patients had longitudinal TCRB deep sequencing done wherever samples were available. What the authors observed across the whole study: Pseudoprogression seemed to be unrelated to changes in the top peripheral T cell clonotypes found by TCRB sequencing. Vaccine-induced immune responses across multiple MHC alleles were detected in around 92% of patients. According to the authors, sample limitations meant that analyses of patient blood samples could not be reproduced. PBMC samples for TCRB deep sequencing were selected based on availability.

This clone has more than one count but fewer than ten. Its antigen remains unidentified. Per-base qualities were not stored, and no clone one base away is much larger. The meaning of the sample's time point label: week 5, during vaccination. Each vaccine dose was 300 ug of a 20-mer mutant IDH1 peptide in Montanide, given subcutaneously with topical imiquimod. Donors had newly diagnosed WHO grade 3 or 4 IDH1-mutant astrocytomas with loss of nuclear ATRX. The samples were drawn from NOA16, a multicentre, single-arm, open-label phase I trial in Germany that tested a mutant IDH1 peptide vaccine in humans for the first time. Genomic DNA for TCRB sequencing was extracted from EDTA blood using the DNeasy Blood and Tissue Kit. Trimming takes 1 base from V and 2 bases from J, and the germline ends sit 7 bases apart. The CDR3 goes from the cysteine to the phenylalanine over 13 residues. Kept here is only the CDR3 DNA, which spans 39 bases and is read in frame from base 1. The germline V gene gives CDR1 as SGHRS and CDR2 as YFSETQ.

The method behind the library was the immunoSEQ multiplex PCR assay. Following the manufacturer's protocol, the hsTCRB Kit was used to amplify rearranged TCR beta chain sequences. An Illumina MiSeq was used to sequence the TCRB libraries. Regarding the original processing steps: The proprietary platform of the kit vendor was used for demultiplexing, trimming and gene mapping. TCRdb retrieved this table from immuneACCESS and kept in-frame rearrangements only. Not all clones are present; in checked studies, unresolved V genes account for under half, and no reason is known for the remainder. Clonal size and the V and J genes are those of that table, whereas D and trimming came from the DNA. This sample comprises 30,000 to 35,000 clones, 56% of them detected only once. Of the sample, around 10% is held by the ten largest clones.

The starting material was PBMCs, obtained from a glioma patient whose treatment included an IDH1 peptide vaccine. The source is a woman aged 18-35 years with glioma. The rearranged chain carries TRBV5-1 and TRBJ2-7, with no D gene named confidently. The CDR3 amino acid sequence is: CASSLSETYEQYF. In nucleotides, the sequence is TGCGCCAGCAGCTTGTCGGAGACCTACGAGCAGTACTTC.